The present T cell receptor (beta chain) was sequenced within a study of beta chain features in type 1 diabetes. Study-level results: Any PCR bias toward short templates would affect both groups alike. Among patients with Type 1 diabetes, TCRB CDR3s were moderately but significantly shorter in every one of the four CD4+ subsets.

The whole isolated RNA underwent reverse transcription, so sequencing captured expressed TCRB transcripts. Assay: immunoSEQ multiplex PCR; the TCRdb copy retains only in-frame clones and omits some. There are a few hundred thousand clones in the sample; approximately 13% occur only once, and roughly 0.015% lies in the top ten. There are 19 residues in the CDR3. Germline CDR1 SGDLS, CDR2 YYNGEE. Trimming at V came to 3 bases and at J to 2 bases, leaving 17 bases not matched to a gene. Concerning this clone: What it recognizes is unknown.

The chain recombines TRBV9 with TRBJ2-3, with 8 bases lining up with TRBD2. The source material was naive CD4+ T cells from blood. This TCR came from a woman aged 18 to 35 with type 1 diabetes. The CDR3 reads CASSATSSLGTRVTDTQYF. The CDR3 DNA reads as TGTGCCAGCAGCGCAACATCGAGTCTCGGGACTAGGGTCACAGATACGCAGTATTTT. Using reference TRBV9 and TRBJ2-3 for the parts outside the CDR3, the full variable domain is DSGVTQTPKHLITATGQRVTLRCSPRSGDLSVYWYQQSLDQGLQFLIQYYNGEERAKGNILERFSAQQFPDLHSELNLSSLELGDSALYFCASSATSSLGTRVTDTQYFGPGTRLTVL.